This is a list of T cell receptor beta chains from one sample in a study of T cell repertoires in cytomegalovirus infection. TCRdb analysed the reads with MiXCR anew, one entry per CDR3 protein. The data hold under 250,000 distinct CDR3 sequences, with 9% to 15% observed a single time. The sequenced sample consisted of PBMCs. These receptors were collected from a human donor in good health (CMV status not recorded). Some clones in this sample may be carry-over from other donors' samples. The CDR3 runs from the conserved cysteine through the conserved F or W. Each record gives: J gene, V gene, D gene, clone size, CDR3 protein, CDR3 DNA. The D gene is left open where the match is weak. The size of a clone is reported for some rows only, either as once, few or many, or as a class for expanded clones.

TRBJ2-1 | TRBV20-1 | NA | few | CSARDLRTYAHNEQFF | TGCAGTGCTAGAGATCTCAGGACCTATGCGCACAATGAGCAGTTCTTC
TRBJ2-7 | TRBV7-2 | NA | many | CASSLDQTAYEQYF | TGTGCCAGCAGCTTAGATCAAACTGCCTACGAGCAGTACTTC
TRBJ2-3 | TRBV7-2 | NA | many | CASSYGQMAYTQYF | TGTGCCAGCAGCTACGGTCAAATGGCTTATACGCAGTATTTT
TRBJ1-6 | TRBV6-7 | NA | many | CASSYQGSNSPLHF | TGTGCCAGCAGTTACCAGGGTTCCAATTCACCCCTCCACTTT
TRBJ1-2 | TRBV2 | NA | NA | CAGKGDYGYGYTF | TGTGCCGGGAAGGGGGATTATGGCTATGGCTACACCTTC
TRBJ2-7 | TRBV12-3/TRBV12-4 | TRBD1 | many | CASSWGQGASYEQYF | TGTGCCAGCAGTTGGGGACAGGGGGCCTCCTACGAGCAGTACTTC
TRBJ1-1 | TRBV5-6 | NA | many | CASSFPQQGGHTEAFF | TGTGCCAGCAGCTTTCCACAACAGGGAGGACACACTGAAGCTTTCTTT
TRBJ2-1 | TRBV6-6 | TRBD2 | NA | CASSYGGAGGGGGEQFF | TGTGCCAGCAGTTACGGAGGTGCGGGAGGGGGAGGAGGTGAGCAGTTCTTC
TRBJ2-5 | TRBV19 | NA | few | CASSKGVETQYF | TGTGCCAGTAGTAAAGGAGTTGAGACCCAGTACTTC
TRBJ2-2 | TRBV19 | NA | many | CASSKTGTQNTGELFF | TGTGCCAGTAGTAAAACCGGGACCCAGAACACCGGGGAGCTGTTTTTT
TRBJ2-7 | TRBV28 | NA | many | CASSGLAAPYEQYF | TGTGCCAGCAGTGGGCTAGCAGCACCCTACGAGCAGTACTTC
TRBJ2-7 | TRBV4-1 | NA | NA | CASSPGLGGSYEQYF | TGCGCCAGCAGCCCGGGACTGGGGGGATCCTACGAGCAGTACTTC
TRBJ1-3 | TRBV7-7 | NA | many | CASSPSAISGNTIYF | TGTGCCAGCAGCCCCTCCGCGATCTCTGGAAACACCATATATTTT
TRBJ1-1 | TRBV6-5 | TRBD1 | many | CASTHRGAAEAFF | TGTGCCAGCACCCACAGGGGCGCGGCTGAAGCTTTCTTT
TRBJ1-5 | TRBV6-5 | NA | few | CASSSHGNQPQHF | TGTGCCAGCAGTTCACACGGCAATCAGCCCCAGCATTTT
TRBJ2-1 | TRBV5-6 | TRBD1 | NA | CASSFWDRAGEQFF | TGTGCCAGCAGCTTTTGGGACAGGGCCGGGGAGCAGTTCTTC
TRBJ1-1 | TRBV6-6 | NA | many | CASSSAHVQNTEAFF | TGTGCCAGCAGTTCCGCGCACGTACAGAACACTGAAGCTTTCTTT
TRBJ2-1 | TRBV28 | NA | many | CASRSTGRPAFF | TGTGCCAGCAGGTCCACAGGCCGGCCGGCATTCTTC
TRBJ1-1 | TRBV30 | NA | many | CAWNPGRRGTEAFF | TGTGCCTGGAACCCCGGGAGGAGGGGTACTGAAGCTTTCTTT
TRBJ1-2 | TRBV9 | NA | few | CASSVDGVTGYYGYTF | TGTGCCAGCAGCGTAGATGGGGTGACAGGTTACTACGGCTACACCTTC
TRBJ1-1 | TRBV12-3/TRBV12-4 | NA | few | CASTLRRQGGSEAFF | TGTGCCAGCACTTTAAGGAGGCAGGGAGGTTCTGAAGCTTTCTTT
TRBJ1-1 | TRBV11-2 | NA | few | CASSPPVNRGTEAFF | TGTGCCAGCAGCCCCCCGGTTAACAGAGGCACTGAAGCTTTCTTT
TRBJ2-3 | TRBV20-1 | NA | NA | CSASVPRDTVTDTQYF | TGCAGTGCTAGCGTTCCTCGGGACACAGTGACAGATACGCAGTATTTT
TRBJ2-1 | TRBV7-9 | NA | many | CASSLLRSTTGYNEQFF | TGTGCCAGCAGCTTACTTCGATCGACTACTGGGTACAATGAGCAGTTCTTC
TRBJ1-6 | TRBV12-3/TRBV12-4 | NA | few | CASRGIFNSPLHF | TGTGCCAGCAGAGGGATTTTCAACTCACCCCTCCACTTT
TRBJ2-7 | TRBV2 | NA | NA | CASSEQRTTPYEQYF | TGTGCCAGCAGTGAACAGAGGACGACACCCTACGAGCAGTACTTC
TRBJ2-7 | TRBV12-3/TRBV12-4 | TRBD2 | few | CASSPRSGTTYEQYF | TGTGCCAGCAGTCCCCGGAGCGGGACTACCTACGAGCAGTACTTC
TRBJ1-6 | TRBV18 | TRBD1 | few | CASSPQDRGSPLHF | TGTGCCAGCTCACCTCAGGACAGGGGTTCACCCCTCCACTTT
TRBJ2-4 | TRBV12-3/TRBV12-4 | NA | many | CASSLAGGGKNIQYF | TGTGCCAGCAGTTTAGCGGGAGGGGGCAAAAACATTCAGTACTTC
TRBJ2-7 | TRBV6-2/TRBV6-3 | NA | NA | CASRTPDEQYF | TGTGCCAGCAGGACGCCGGACGAGCAGTACTTC
TRBJ2-7 | TRBV4-3 | NA | few | CASSQLDGYEQYF | TGCGCCAGCAGCCAACTCGACGGCTACGAGCAGTACTTC
TRBJ2-2 | TRBV5-1 | NA | NA | CASSLGGLAVTGELFF | TGCGCCAGCAGCTTAGGGGGGCTAGCGGTCACCGGGGAGCTGTTTTTT
TRBJ1-6 | TRBV20-1 | NA | NA | CSARDYQSNSPLHF | TGCAGTGCTAGAGATTACCAAAGCAATTCACCCCTCCACTTT
TRBJ2-7 | TRBV5-1 | NA | many | CASSPGGTTYEQYF | TGCGCCAGCAGCCCGGGCGGGACGACCTACGAGCAGTACTTC
TRBJ2-7 | TRBV19 | NA | few | CASSKAAGLGGGNNEQYF | TGTGCCAGTAGTAAGGCCGCCGGACTAGGGGGAGGCAACAACGAGCAGTACTTC
TRBJ2-2 | TRBV27 | TRBD2 | NA | CASTLLAGDTGELFF | TGTGCCAGCACCCTACTAGCGGGAGATACCGGGGAGCTGTTTTTT
TRBJ2-1 | TRBV28 | TRBD2 | many | CASSAPTSGRGNEQFF | TGTGCCAGCAGTGCCCCGACTAGCGGGAGAGGTAATGAGCAGTTCTTC
TRBJ2-7 | TRBV7-2 | NA | many | CASSPSVVAYEQYF | TGTGCCAGCAGCCCCTCTGTGGTAGCCTACGAGCAGTACTTC
TRBJ1-2 | TRBV20-1 | TRBD1 | NA | CSARGGTGGYTF | TGCAGTGCTAGAGGGGGGACAGGAGGCTACACCTTC
TRBJ2-1 | TRBV7-6 | TRBD2 | NA | CASSSLASGADEQFF | TGTGCCAGCAGCTCCCTGGCTAGCGGGGCCGATGAGCAGTTCTTC
TRBJ1-2 | TRBV3-1 | NA | few | CASSSRQGEDGYTF | TGTGCCAGCAGCTCCCGGCAGGGTGAAGATGGCTACACCTTC
TRBJ2-7 | TRBV7-2 | TRBD2 | many | CASSLDLAGGTRNEQYF | TGTGCCAGCAGCTTAGATCTAGCGGGAGGGACCCGAAACGAGCAGTACTTC
TRBJ1-5 | TRBV7-2 | NA | many | CASSPPGQPQHF | TGTGCCAGCAGCCCGCCGGGTCAGCCCCAGCATTTT
TRBJ2-7 | TRBV29-1 | NA | many | CSASGPSHEQYF | TGCAGCGCGTCGGGACCCTCCCACGAGCAGTACTTC
TRBJ2-3 | TRBV7-2 | TRBD2 | many | CASRPSGALDTQYF | TGTGCCAGCAGGCCTAGCGGGGCCCTGGATACGCAGTATTTT
TRBJ1-3 | TRBV30 | NA | many | CAWSNSVAGGNTIYF | TGTGCCTGGAGCAACTCCGTTGCGGGTGGAAACACCATATATTTT
TRBJ2-5 | TRBV19 | NA | NA | CASSIRARRGVQETQYF | TGTGCCAGTAGTATAAGGGCCCGCAGAGGAGTACAAGAGACCCAGTACTTC
TRBJ2-7 | TRBV7-2 | NA | many | CASSLALRDYEQYF | TGTGCCAGCAGCTTAGCGCTGAGGGACTACGAGCAGTACTTC
TRBJ2-1 | TRBV12-3/TRBV12-4 | NA | NA | CASILGGTPLLEQFF | TGTGCCAGCATCCTAGGTGGGACTCCCCTTTTGGAGCAGTTCTTC
TRBJ2-7 | TRBV6-1 | NA | many | CASRPGTLGSYEQYF | TGTGCCAGCAGACCCGGGACTCTAGGGTCCTACGAGCAGTACTTC
TRBJ1-6 | TRBV5-1 | NA | few | CASSSGTLSSYNSPLHF | TGCGCCAGCAGCTCGGGGACGTTAAGCTCCTATAATTCACCCCTCCACTTT
TRBJ2-5 | TRBV6-2/TRBV6-3 | NA | many | CASSYSRGEETQYF | TGTGCCAGCAGTTACTCGCGAGGGGAAGAGACCCAGTACTTC
TRBJ2-3 | TRBV7-2 | TRBD2 | many | CASSPSPLAGTDTQYF | TGTGCCAGCAGCCCCTCTCCCCTAGCGGGGACAGATACGCAGTATTTT
TRBJ1-2 | TRBV28 | TRBD1 | few | CASSLSRQGAYTF | TGTGCCAGCAGTTTATCCCGACAGGGGGCCTACACCTTC
TRBJ1-1 | TRBV28 | TRBD1 | NA | CASSFFGTGGSVNTEAFF | TGTGCCAGCAGTTTCTTCGGGACAGGGGGCTCCGTGAACACTGAAGCTTTCTTT
TRBJ2-1 | TRBV6-2/TRBV6-3 | NA | once | CAGGGGAGPQFF | TGTGCCGGAGGGGGGGGGGCCGGGCCGCAGTTCTTC
TRBJ1-1 | TRBV19 | NA | NA | CASSIDRTRDTEAFF | TGTGCCAGTAGTATAGATCGGACACGGGACACTGAAGCTTTCTTT